Presented here are 9 T cell receptor beta chains from one specimen sequenced in a study of T cells after yellow fever vaccination. Each CDR3 protein is one row after TCRdb ran MiXCR on the 5' RACE reads. The sample records around 310,000 distinct CDR3 sequences, around 3.9% being singletons. This sample comprised PBMCs, obtained on the day of the yellow fever booster vaccination. All receptors derive from a man younger than 35 who received the YFV17D yellow fever vaccine.

This clonotype was found many times. V gene TRBV5-1 combines with J gene TRBJ2-1; tentatively, D is TRBD2 (6 bases). The V gene's germline CDR1 is SGHRS and CDR2 YFSETQ. Trimming shortened V by 0 bases and J by 4 bases, and 8 bases separated the two germline ends. The CDR3 totals 14 residues. In DNA, the CDR3 is TGCGCCAGCAGCTTGGTGGGACTTTACAATGAGCAGTTCTTC. Amino acids: CASSLVGLYNEQFF.

This clonotype showed up just a few times. In DNA form, the CDR3 reads TGTGCCAGCTCACCAAATCCCGGCTCTGGAAACACCATATATTTT. Protein sequence: CASSPNPGSGNTIYF. The chain is built from TRBV18 and TRBJ1-3; the D is unclear. CDR3 length: 15 residues. CDR1 and CDR2 (germline): KGHSH, LQKENI. V lost 2 bases and J 0 bases, leaving 8 bases between the germline ends.

This clonotype has a count of ten or more. CDR3 protein: CASSYLGQGTSEQFF. The CDR3 DNA reads as TGCGCCAGCAGCTACCTCGGACAGGGTACAAGCGAGCAGTTCTTC. The rearrangement uses TRBV5-1 and TRBJ2-1; TRBD1 matches at 8 bases. Germline V lookup: CDR1 SGHRS, CDR2 YFSETQ. V shed 3 bases, J shed 10 bases, and the junction held 12 bases outside the gene matches. The length of the CDR3 is 15 residues.

This clonotype was detected ten times or more. The chain links TRBV18 to TRBJ1-1; D uncertain. V lost 8 bases and J lost 2, with 12 bases in between. The CDR3 loop spans 13 amino acids. Germline V CDR1 and CDR2: KGHSH, LQKENI. CDR3 sequence: CASSPGGNTEAFF. As DNA, the CDR3 is TGTGCCAGCAGCCCCGGTGGTAACACTGAAGCTTTCTTT. The full variable domain, with the rest looked up from reference TRBV18 and TRBJ1-1, is NAGVMQNPRHLVRRRGQEARLRCSPMKGHSHVYWYRQLPEEGLKFMVYLQKENIIDESGMPKERFSAEFPKEGPSILRIQQVVRGDSAAYFCASSPGGNTEAFFGQGTRLTVV.

The rearrangement joins TRBV5-1 to TRBJ2-5; tentatively, D is TRBD1 (6 bases). Germline CDR1 and CDR2: SGHRS and YFSETQ. The CDR3 has 14 amino acids. V was cut by 3 bases and J by 2 bases, with 11 bases left in between. CDR3 nucleotides: TGCGCCAGCAGCTGGCTCGGACAGCAAGAGACCCAGTACTTC. Translated: CASSWLGQQETQYF.

This clonotype was seen ten or more times. This chain connects TRBV7-6 to TRBJ1-2; TRBD1 might be the D (5 bases). Germline V gene lookup returns CDR1 SGHVS and CDR2 FNYEAQ. This CDR3 is 15 amino acids long. Trimming stripped 2 bases from V and 4 bases from J, with 14 bases between. The CDR3 DNA reads TGTGCCAGCAGCTTAAGGGGCCTTCCCTCCTATGGCTACACCTTC. The encoded protein is CASSLRGLPSYGYTF.

This clonotype was found a few times. V usage is TRBV6-2 or TRBV6-3 and J usage is TRBJ2-5; no definite D call. This CDR3 region has 11 residues. CDR1 and CDR2 (germline): MNHEY, SVGEGT. V was cut by 5 bases and J by 5 bases, with 6 bases left in between. CDR3 in amino acids: CASSQRETQYF. CDR3 coding DNA: TGTGCCAGCAGTCAAAGGGAGACCCAGTACTTC.

This clonotype was found many times. The final CDR3 position lacks the conserved phenylalanine or tryptophan, pointing to a likely read error. The V and J genes are TRBV12-3 or TRBV12-4 and TRBJ2-1; the D gene could be TRBD1 or TRBD2 (5 bases each). CDR3 size: 13 residues. Between the trimmed V and J ends, which lost 3 bases and 4 bases, there was a span of 7 bases. The CDR3 spells CASSFGAYNEQFL. CDR3 nucleotide sequence: TGTGCCAGCAGTTTCGGGGCATACAATGAGCAGTTCTTG.

This clonotype was seen many times. This rearrangement joins TRBV5-1 to TRBJ1-5; TRBD1 matches 11 bases. Germline V gene lookup returns CDR1 SGHRS and CDR2 YFSETQ. Unmatched junction bases numbered 5, after V lost 4 bases and J lost 5 bases. This CDR3 has 15 amino acids. The CDR3 sequence: CASSRTGGEYQPQHF. CDR3 in DNA: TGCGCCAGCAGCCGGACAGGGGGCGAGTATCAGCCCCAGCATTTT.